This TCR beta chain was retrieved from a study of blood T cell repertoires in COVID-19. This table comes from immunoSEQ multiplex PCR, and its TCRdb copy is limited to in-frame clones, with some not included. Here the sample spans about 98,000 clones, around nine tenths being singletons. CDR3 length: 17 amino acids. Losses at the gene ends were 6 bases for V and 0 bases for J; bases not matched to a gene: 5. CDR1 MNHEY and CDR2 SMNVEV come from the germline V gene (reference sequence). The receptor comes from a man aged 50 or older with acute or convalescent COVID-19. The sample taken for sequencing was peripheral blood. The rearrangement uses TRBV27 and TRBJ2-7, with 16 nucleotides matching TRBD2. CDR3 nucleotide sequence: TGTGCCAGCAGGGGACTAGCGGGAGGGCGCGACTCCTACGAGCAGTACTTC. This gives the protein CASRGLAGGRDSYEQYF.